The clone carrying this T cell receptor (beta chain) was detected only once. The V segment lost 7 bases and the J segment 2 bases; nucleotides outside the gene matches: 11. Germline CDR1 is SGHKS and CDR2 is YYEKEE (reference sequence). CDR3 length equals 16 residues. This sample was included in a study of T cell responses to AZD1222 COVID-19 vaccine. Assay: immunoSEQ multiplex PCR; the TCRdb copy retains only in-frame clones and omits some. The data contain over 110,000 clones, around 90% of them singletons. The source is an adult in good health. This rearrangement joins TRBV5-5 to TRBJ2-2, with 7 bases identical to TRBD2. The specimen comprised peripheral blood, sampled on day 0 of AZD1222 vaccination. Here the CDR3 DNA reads TGTGCCAGCGCCCGGGGCGCTAGCGGAAACACCGGGGAGCTGTTTTTT. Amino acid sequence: CASARGASGNTGELFF.